Presented here are 21 T cell receptor beta chains from one specimen sequenced in a study of T-cell reconstitution after alpha-beta-depleted transplantation in children. Molecular barcoding with unique molecular identifiers was used for the TCRbeta library. TCRdb recomputed calls from the PCR reads with MiXCR, one row per CDR3 protein. The data hold around 360,000 distinct CDR3 sequences, with approximately 10% observed a single time. This material consisted of PBMCs from the stem cell graft donor, taken from the stem cell graft. The receptors were sampled from a human donor who donated a stem cell graft to a child with acute lymphoblastic leukemia.

The gene calls are TRBV20-1 and TRBJ2-7, with TRBD2 matching 10 bases. The CDR3 is made up of 13 amino acids. Germline CDR1 reads DFQATT; CDR2 reads SNEGSKA (reference sequence). V lost 7 bases to trimming and J lost 7 bases; unmatched junction nucleotides: 10. Here the CDR3 DNA reads TGCAGTGGACTAGCGGGTGGGCTTGGGGAGCAGTACTTC. It codes for CSGLAGGLGEQYF.

The J gene is TRBJ2-1, the V gene TRBV12-3 or TRBV12-4; D not certain. V shed 3 bases and J shed 2 bases, with 11 bases lying between them. This CDR3 comprises 15 residues. The CDR3 sequence is CASSFNGPPYNEQFF. DNA of the CDR3: TGTGCCAGCAGTTTTAACGGGCCTCCCTACAATGAGCAGTTCTTC.

The chain couples TRBV7-9 to TRBJ2-7; D might be TRBD2 (6 bases). Germline loops: CDR1 SEHNR, CDR2 FQNEAQ (reference sequence). V was shortened by 2 bases and J by 7 bases, with 18 bases between the two germline ends. This CDR3 is 15 amino acids long. CDR3 sequence: CASSLPLGEAGEQYF. Here the CDR3 DNA reads TGTGCCAGCAGCTTACCCCTGGGGGAGGCGGGGGAGCAGTACTTC.

The chain links TRBV5-5 to TRBJ2-1; the match to TRBD2 covers 11 bases. V gave up 4 bases and J gave up 2 bases; unmatched junction bases: 5. This CDR3 contains 16 residues. The V gene's germline CDR1 is SGHKS and CDR2 YYEKEE (reference sequence). The CDR3 nucleotides are TGTGCCAGCAGCACCCTAGCGGGAGGTACCTACAATGAGCAGTTCTTC. Translating it yields CASSTLAGGTYNEQFF. Using reference TRBV5-5 and TRBJ2-1 for the parts outside the CDR3, the full variable domain is DAGVTQSPTHLIKTRGQQVTLRCSPISGHKSVSWYQQVLGQGPQFIFQYYEKEERGRGNFPDRFSARQFPNYSSELNVNALLLGDSALYLCASSTLAGGTYNEQFFGPGTRLTVL.

This clonotype came up many times. The chain is built from TRBV10-2 and TRBJ2-7; D remains unclear. Deletions cut 0 bases from V and 4 bases from J, with 4 bases between. CDR3 length: 12 amino acids. Germline-derived CDR1 and CDR2 are WSHSY and SAAADI. The CDR3 loop reads CASSESGYEQYF. The CDR3 region has the DNA TGCGCCAGCAGTGAGTCAGGTTACGAGCAGTACTTC.

The rearrangement uses TRBV27 and TRBJ2-1; 10 bases align to TRBD2. This CDR3 has 15 residues. Unmatched junction bases numbered 6, after V lost 8 bases and J lost 2 bases. Germline V gene sequence: CDR1 MNHEY, CDR2 SMNVEV (reference sequence). CDR3 region: CASGRGLAAYNEQFF. The CDR3 coding sequence is TGTGCCAGCGGGAGAGGACTAGCGGCCTACAATGAGCAGTTCTTC.

This clonotype was picked up many times. The rearrangement joins TRBV20-1 to TRBJ1-6; D may be TRBD1 (5 bases). Germline V lookup: CDR1 DFQATT, CDR2 SNEGSKA (reference sequence). Trimming shortened V by 1 base and J by 0 bases, and 10 bases separated the two germline ends. The CDR3 runs 16 residues. DNA for the CDR3: TGCAGTGCTAGAGTGGCAGGGAGCTCCTATAATTCACCCCTCCACTTT. Translated, it gives CSARVAGSSYNSPLHF.

This clonotype was seen a few times. Here the CDR3 reads CASSLRFGRETQYF. CDR3 bases: TGTGCCAGCAGTTTACGGTTCGGTCGAGAGACCCAGTACTTC. The gene calls are TRBV28 and TRBJ2-5; D unresolved. The CDR3 loop spans 14 amino acids. Trimming took off 2 bases at V and 4 bases at J, with 11 bases between the two ends. Germline V gene data show CDR1 as MDHEN and CDR2 as SYDVKM.

A remark on this clonotype: At one end the junction does not follow the germline gene, possibly because of a read error. The V and J genes are TRBV20-1 and TRBJ2-7, with TRBD2 matching 8 bases. The CDR3 extends over 14 amino acids. From germline, CDR1 is DFQATT and CDR2 SNEGSKA (reference sequence). The CDR3 coding sequence is TGCAGTGCTAGGATCTCCGGGACTAGTTACGACCAGTACTTC. Amino acid sequence: CSARISGTSYDQYF.

The rearrangement uses TRBV27 and TRBJ2-1; D is unclear. CDR1 and CDR2 from the germline V gene are MNHEY and SMNVEV (reference sequence). V lost 0 bases to trimming and J lost 9 bases, with 24 bases between them. The CDR3 contains 18 residues. DNA of the CDR3: TGTGCCAGCAGTTTATCGTCGGCCGCGACGCACAATGTCGGTGAGCAGTTCTTC. Amino acids: CASSLSSAATHNVGEQFF.

The table lists this clonotype with a few counts. The chain carries TRBV5-1 and TRBJ2-3; TRBD2 matches at 8 bases. Germline V gene sequence: CDR1 SGHRS, CDR2 YFSETQ. The CDR3 has 16 residues. V trimming: 0 bases; J trimming: 2 bases; junction bases outside the gene matches: 5. Here the CDR3 DNA reads TGCGCCAGCAGCTTGGAGGATAGCGGGGCCACAGATACGCAGTATTTT. It encodes CASSLEDSGATDTQYF.

This clonotype has just a few counts. V gene TRBV29-1 combines with J gene TRBJ2-1; 16 bases are shared with TRBD2. This CDR3 spans 15 amino acids. V lost 7 bases, J lost 6 bases, and 6 bases stayed unmatched. Germline CDR1 reads SQVTM; CDR2 reads ANQGSEA. The CDR3 sequence is CSARGTSGRGNEQFF. In DNA form, the CDR3 reads TGCAGCGCCCGAGGGACTAGCGGGAGGGGCAATGAGCAGTTCTTC.

This clonotype has a handful of counts. The chain combines TRBV20-1 with TRBJ2-1, with 9 bases that match TRBD2. CDR3 length: 12 residues. The trim removed 8 bases at V and 8 bases at J, leaving 7 bases unmatched. Germline V gives CDR1 DFQATT, CDR2 SNEGSKA (reference sequence). DNA for the CDR3: TGCAGTATCTGGCAGCGGGAGGATGAGCAGTTCTTC. It encodes CSIWQREDEQFF.

This clonotype was counted many times. The rearrangement uses TRBV15 and TRBJ2-6; D is ambiguous. The CDR3 extends over 15 amino acids. The germline V gene encodes CDR1 LNHNV and CDR2 YYDKDF (reference sequence). The ends were cut back, 2 bases at V and 1 base at J, with 6 bases in the middle. Here the CDR3 DNA reads TGTGCCACCAGCAGACAGGTGTCTGGGGCCAACGTCCTGACTTTC. Amino acid sequence: CATSRQVSGANVLTF.

This chain connects TRBV20-1 to TRBJ1-4; perhaps TRBD1 as D (5 bases). Germline lookup yields CDR1 DFQATT and CDR2 SNEGSKA (reference sequence). V lost 4 bases and J 5 bases, leaving 11 bases between the germline ends. CDR3 length: 13 amino acids. CDR3: CSATGTGNEKLFF. CDR3 coding DNA: TGCAGTGCTACCGGGACGGGGAATGAAAAACTGTTTTTT.

This clonotype was found many times. The chain joins TRBV12-3 or TRBV12-4 to TRBJ2-3; TRBD1 aligns across 10 bases. This CDR3 spans 15 amino acids. V was pared by 1 base and J by 4 bases, with 2 bases of the junction left unmatched. The CDR3 here is CASSLEGQGADTQYF. CDR3 sequence (DNA): TGTGCCAGCAGTTTAGAAGGACAGGGGGCAGATACGCAGTATTTT.

The chain employs TRBV28 and TRBJ2-3; no reliable D call. With 3 bases removed from V and 2 bases from J, the gap between germline ends came to 9 bases. Germline CDR1 is MDHEN and CDR2 is SYDVKM. CDR3 length: 14 amino acids. DNA for the CDR3: TGTGCCAGCAGTTTGGCAGGTTTCACAGATACGCAGTATTTT. It encodes CASSLAGFTDTQYF.

Many counts were recorded for this clonotype. The chain recombines TRBV4-1 with TRBJ2-5; D is possibly TRBD1 (6 bases). The CDR3 length is 15 residues. V lost 1 base and J lost 9, with 18 bases in between. Germline V gene data show CDR1 as MGHRA and CDR2 as YSYEKL. In nucleotides, the CDR3 is TGCGCCAGCAGCCAAGGGTCCGCCAGGGGAAGGGCCCAGTACTTC. Its translation: CASSQGSARGRAQYF.

The table lists this clonotype with many counts. The chain has TRBV28 and TRBJ2-3; 14 bases are a match to TRBD2. CDR1 and CDR2 from the germline V gene are MDHEN and SYDVKM. CDR3 length: 16 residues. After removal of 5 bases from V and 7 bases from J, the junction contained 8 bases not matched to a gene. CDR3 DNA sequence: TGTGCCAGCAGTCCCCCCCGACTAGCGGGAGGGCATACGCAGTATTTT. It specifies CASSPPRLAGGHTQYF.

The CDR3: CASSQEVSSGYTGELFF. The CDR3 DNA reads TGTGCCAGCAGCCAAGAGGTCAGTAGCGGATACACCGGGGAGCTGTTTTTT. This sequence joins TRBV4-2 and TRBJ2-2, with D possibly being TRBD2 (6 bases). V was shortened by 0 bases and J by 3 bases, with 14 bases between the two germline ends. The CDR3 extends over 17 amino acids. Germline CDR1 is LGHNA and CDR2 is YNFKEQ.

This clonotype was recorded at least ten times. J is TRBJ2-7 and V is TRBV5-1, with 7 bases matching TRBD2. The ends lost 1 base at V and 1 base at J; junction bases unmatched: 5. CDR3 length equals 15 residues. CDR1 and CDR2 from the germline V gene are SGHRS and YFSETQ. CDR3 bases: TGCGCCAGCAGCTTGAGGTCTAGCGGATCCTACGAGCAGTACTTC. Translating gives CASSLRSSGSYEQYF. The full variable domain, completed using reference TRBV5-1 and TRBJ2-7, is KAGVTQTPRYLIKTRGQQVTLSCSPISGHRSVSWYQQTPGQGLQFLFEYFSETQRNKGNFPGRFSGRQFSNSRSEMNVSTLELGDSALYLCASSLRSSGSYEQYFGPGTRLTVT.